What follows is one T cell receptor (beta chain) and its context. Its antigen is undetermined. As the sequencing template, cDNA was produced by extracting RNA and reverse transcribing it. Data came from immunoSEQ multiplex PCR; TCRdb stores just in-frame clones and leaves some out. Of over 150,000 clones in the sample, around half were seen once. The treatment denotes: oral pan-JAK inhibitor, 5-10 mg twice daily. CDR1 LGHNA and CDR2 YSLEER come from the germline V gene. J gave up 5 bases and V 0 bases, and 13 bases lay outside the gene matches. CDR3 length equals 17 residues. This sample stems from a study of CD8+ T cells in alopecia areata. Findings of the study overall: Many expanded lesional clones remained in scalp and blood on tofacitinib. Tofacitinib significantly reduced both scalp clonality and expanded CD8+ clones among the top 100.

This chain connects TRBV4-3 to TRBJ2-7; 7 positions agree with TRBD1. The sequence was obtained from a human donor with alopecia areata. Sequences were derived from CD8+ T cells sorted from blood, sampled at week 24, from a patient treated with tofacitinib. This CDR3 is CASSQDRLQGSVDEQYF. For the CDR3, the DNA is TGCGCCAGCAGCCAAGATCGATTACAGGGGAGCGTGGACGAGCAGTACTTC.